The rows below give T cell receptor beta chains drawn from one sample of a study of T cell responses to AZD1222 COVID-19 vaccine. Clones were read by immunoSEQ multiplex PCR, and TCRdb kept only the in-frame ones, dropping some. The table records 140,000 to 150,000 clones, 70% to 90% of them present only once. Sequenced here: peripheral blood, sampled on day 0 of AZD1222 vaccination. The source of these receptors is an adult in good health. Both conserved end residues are part of each CDR3. D genes are given only for firm matches. The size of a clone is reported for some rows only, either as once, few or many, or as a class for expanded clones.

V	length	size	D	J	DNA	CDR3
TRBV10-1	16	once	TRBD2	TRBJ2-3	TGCGCCAGCAGTGATCCCCTAGCGGGAGAGGGAGATACGCAGTATTTT	CASSDPLAGEGDTQYF
TRBV25-1	13	once	TRBD1	TRBJ1-5	TGTGCCAGCAGTGTGGCAGGGGGGCAGCCCCAGCATTTT	CASSVAGGQPQHF
TRBV7-8	16	NA	NA	TRBJ2-5	TGTGCCAGCAGCTTAGGATCGCCGTTGGGGCAAGAGACCCAGTACTTC	CASSLGSPLGQETQYF
TRBV7-9	13	NA	TRBD1	TRBJ2-1	TGTGCCAGCACCCAACGGGACAGGAGTGAGCAGTTCTTC	CASTQRDRSEQFF
TRBV18	15	NA	TRBD1	TRBJ1-6	TGTGCCAGCTCACCCGGGACAGGGGTGGACTCACCCCTCCACTTT	CASSPGTGVDSPLHF
TRBV6-5	13	once	NA	TRBJ1-5	TGTGCCAGCACCCGGCAAGCCAATCAGCCCCAGCATTTT	CASTRQANQPQHF
TRBV19	15	NA	NA	TRBJ1-3	TGTGCCAGTAGTTCACTGTCAAGCTCTGGAAACACCATATATTTT	CASSSLSSSGNTIYF
TRBV24-1	14	NA	NA	TRBJ1-5	TGTGCCACCAGTGATTTCTATAGCAATCAGCCCCAGCATTTT	CATSDFYSNQPQHF
TRBV30	13	NA	NA	TRBJ2-7	TGTGCCTGGAGTGTACAGGGAAGCTACGAGCAGTACTTC	CAWSVQGSYEQYF
TRBV4-2	17	NA	TRBD2	TRBJ2-1	TGTGCCAGCAGCCAAGAGGGAAGGGGCGGGAGTTTGGGTGAGCAGTTCTTC	CASSQEGRGGSLGEQFF
TRBV28	15	NA	NA	TRBJ1-1	TGTGCCAGCAGTATTGGGGCATTTCAGAACACTGAAGCTTTCTTT	CASSIGAFQNTEAFF
TRBV3-1/TRBV3-2	15	NA	TRBD2	TRBJ2-5	TGTGCCAGCAGCCAAGGAATCGGGGGGGGAGAGACCCAGTACTTC	CASSQGIGGGETQYF
TRBV28	15	NA	TRBD1	TRBJ1-5	TGTGCCAGCAGTTTCAGGACAGGCGCAAGCCAGCCCCAGCATTTT	CASSFRTGASQPQHF
TRBV5-1	14	NA	TRBD1	TRBJ1-1	TGCGCCAGCAGCTCACAACAGGGGGACGGTGAGGCTTTCTTT	CASSSQQGDGEAFF
TRBV7-2	14	few	TRBD1	TRBJ1-2	TGTGCCAGCAGCCCCCGCCAGGGGGGCTATGGCTACACCTTC	CASSPRQGGYGYTF
TRBV5-8	14	NA	TRBD1	TRBJ1-2	TGTGCCAGCAGTTACGCGGGACAGGAAAATGGCTACACCTTC	CASSYAGQENGYTF
TRBV29-1	13	few	NA	TRBJ1-1	TGCAGCGTTGAACAGGGAAAGAACACTGAAGCTTTCTTT	CSVEQGKNTEAFF
TRBV7-9	14	few	NA	TRBJ2-2	TGTGCCAGCAGCTTAGGTGGGGCCACCGGGGAGCTGTTTTTT	CASSLGGATGELFF
TRBV2	13	NA	NA	TRBJ1-2	TGTGCCAGCAGTACCGTTCCTAACTATGGCTACACCTTC	CASSTVPNYGYTF
TRBV2	12	few	NA	TRBJ2-7	TGTGCCAGCCACTTCAAAGGCGGGGACCTCTACTTC	CASHFKGGDLYF
TRBV7-6	15	NA	TRBD2	TRBJ2-1	TGTGCCAGCAGTTCAACTAGCGGGGTGTACAATGAGCAGTTCTTC	CASSSTSGVYNEQFF
TRBV18	15	NA	NA	TRBJ1-4	TGTGCCAGCTCACCACCAGGACGGCCTAATGAAAAACTGTTTTTT	CASSPPGRPNEKLFF
TRBV4-1	14	NA	NA	TRBJ2-1	TGCGCCAGCAGCCTTGCCCCAAACTACAATGAGCAGTTCTTC	CASSLAPNYNEQFF
TRBV29-1	14	NA	TRBD1	TRBJ1-1	TGCAGCGCAAGTCGACAGGGGGCGAACACTGAAGCTTTCTTT	CSASRQGANTEAFF